The 12 T cell receptor beta chains below all came from one sample that was sequenced in a study of identical twins. Each CDR3 protein is one row after TCRdb ran MiXCR on the 5' RACE reads. The data hold roughly 720,000 distinct CDR3 sequences, with 15% to 20% observed a single time. These data were likewise used in another study, on T cells expressing NK-cell markers.

The sample consisted of PBMCs. The receptors derive from a young woman in good health.

The chain links TRBV6-2 or TRBV6-3 to TRBJ2-6; D not certain. Germline V gene lookup returns CDR1 MNHEY and CDR2 SVGEGT. Trimming removed 7 bases from V and 4 bases from J, with 14 bases in between. This CDR3 is 15 amino acids long. CDR3 DNA sequence: TGTGCCAGCACCACCACCGGCGCCGGGGCCAACGTCCTGACTTTC. Translation: CASTTTGAGANVLTF.

This clonotype was seen only a few times. The V call is TRBV7-9, the J call TRBJ2-7; no firm D call. The CDR3 contains 12 residues. V shed 4 bases and J shed 4 bases, with 8 bases lying between them. CDR1 and CDR2 from the germline V gene are SEHNR and FQNEAQ (reference sequence). The CDR3 region has the DNA TGTGCCAGCAGCTGGGTGGCGTACGAGCAGTACTTC. Its translation is CASSWVAYEQYF.

This clonotype has just a few counts. The chain links TRBV4-2 to TRBJ2-3; D possibly corresponds to TRBD1 (5 bases). Germline V lookup: CDR1 LGHNA, CDR2 YNFKEQ. The CDR3 sequence is 14 residues long. Trimming removed 4 bases at V and 4 bases at J, with 12 bases between. The CDR3 DNA is TGTGCCAGCAGCCCCCCAGGGCAGGCAGATACGCAGTATTTT. This codes for CASSPPGQADTQYF.

The V call is TRBV27, the J call TRBJ1-5; D may be TRBD1 (5 bases). This CDR3 is built from 16 residues. Germline V gene lookup returns CDR1 MNHEY and CDR2 SMNVEV (reference sequence). Deletions cut 6 bases from V and 0 bases from J, with 15 bases between. Here the CDR3 DNA reads TGTGCCAGCAGAACCAGGAGAGGGGATAGCAATCAGCCCCAGCATTTT. Protein product: CASRTRRGDSNQPQHF.

This clonotype was observed a few times. The chain recombines TRBV7-2 with TRBJ2-6, with D possibly TRBD1 on 6 matching bases. Germline V gives CDR1 SGHTA, CDR2 FQGNSA. This CDR3 comprises 15 residues. V was shortened by 4 bases and J by 4 bases, with 11 bases between the two germline ends. This chain's CDR3 is CASSSQGLGANVLTF. CDR3 bases: TGTGCCAGCAGCTCTCAGGGGTTGGGGGCCAACGTCCTGACTTTC.

This clonotype was found a few times. The rearrangement links TRBV29-1 to TRBJ1-2; D is possibly TRBD1 (6 bases). V lost 0 bases and J 1 base, leaving 24 bases between the germline ends. Per the germline V gene, CDR1 is SQVTM and CDR2 is ANQGSEA. The CDR3 length is 19 residues. In DNA, the CDR3 is TGCAGCGTTGAAGATTTGATGGAGGAAGTCGGACAGCTTAACTATGGCTACACCTTC. Translated: CSVEDLMEEVGQLNYGYTF.

In DNA form, the CDR3 reads TGTGCCAGCAGTTTGGGTGGGCCTCAGACTAACGAGCAGTACTTC. This gives the protein CASSLGGPQTNEQYF. This chain uses TRBV27 with TRBJ2-7; D possibly corresponds to TRBD2 (5 bases). Per the germline V gene, CDR1 is MNHEY and CDR2 is SMNVEV (reference sequence). V lost 3 bases and J 5 bases, leaving 17 bases between the germline ends. CDR3 length: 15 residues.

This chain joins TRBV7-9 and TRBJ2-7; 10 bases map to TRBD1. The CDR3 sequence is 17 residues long. J lost 6 bases, V lost 4 bases, and 15 bases had no gene match. Looked up from germline, CDR1 is SEHNR and CDR2 is FQNEAQ (reference sequence). This CDR3 is CASSSSRRDRGSREQYF. Written as DNA, the CDR3 is TGTGCCAGCAGCTCCTCTCGCCGGGACAGGGGATCCCGCGAGCAGTACTTC.

This clonotype occurred many times. The chain employs TRBV21-1 and TRBJ1-5; the table gives TRBD1 as D, unverified against the DNA. TRBV21-1 is a known pseudogene. The CDR3 has 20 residues. DNA of the CDR3: TGTGCCAGCAGGTACGGAATCGTACGGACAGGGGTGGTGGGCAATCAGCCCCAGCATTTT. Encoded protein: CASRYGIVRTGVVGNQPQHF.

This clonotype was observed a few times. V gene TRBV7-9 combines with J gene TRBJ2-7, with a possible D match to TRBD2 (6 bases). The germline V and J ends were trimmed by 3 bases and 4 bases, with 13 bases remaining between them. The CDR3 totals 14 residues. Germline-derived CDR1 and CDR2 are SEHNR and FQNEAQ (reference sequence). The CDR3 DNA is TGTGCCAGCAGCTTTGGGGGGACGGTGTACGAGCAGTACTTC. As protein: CASSFGGTVYEQYF.

This clonotype has just a few counts. The chain couples TRBV6-5 to TRBJ2-3; D may be TRBD2 (5 bases). The CDR3 has 17 amino acids. Germline V gene data show CDR1 as MNHEY and CDR2 as SVGAGI. The germline V and J ends were trimmed by 2 bases and 0 bases, with 15 bases remaining between them. The CDR3 coding sequence is TGTGCCAGCAGTTACGCCGGAGGATTCACTAGCACAGATACGCAGTATTTT. Amino acid sequence: CASSYAGGFTSTDTQYF.

This clonotype appeared a few times. V gene TRBV6-1 combines with J gene TRBJ2-1; 7 positions match TRBD2. Trimming removed 6 bases from V and 4 bases from J; junction bases left unmatched: 9. The CDR3 runs 15 residues. The germline V gene has CDR1 MNHNS and CDR2 SASEGT. The CDR3 nucleotides read TGTGCCAGCAGGCCCACTCTAGCGGAATACAATGAGCAGTTCTTC. Amino acids: CASRPTLAEYNEQFF.